Here is one T cell receptor (beta chain) with its context. Its antigen is unidentified. This sample stems from a study of T cells in localized non-small cell lung cancer. Findings and limits, study-wide: Blood T cell density predicted longer survival; adjacent-lung clonality, shorter. Tumor samples were not multi-region, leaving intratumor heterogeneity unexcluded. In adjacent lung, a median roughly 60 of the top 100 tumor clones were found. Highest T cell clonality was seen in uninvolved adjacent lung, surpassing that measured in tumor.

V gave up 7 bases and J gave up 6 bases, with 16 bases separating them. The CDR3 consists of 14 residues. CDR1 is LNHDA, CDR2 SQIVND, per germline (reference sequence). Clones were sequenced by immunoSEQ multiplex PCR, and TCRdb holds only the in-frame ones, with some missing. The sample contains some 66,000 clones, 84% of which appear only once. The sample was peripheral blood, taken before any cancer treatment. The receptor was derived from a female donor older than 55 with stage I lung adenocarcinoma. J is TRBJ1-5 and V is TRBV19, with D tentatively TRBD1 (6 bases). DNA for the CDR3: TGTGCCAGTACCCCGGGGGGGCCGGGTCAGCCCCAGCATTTT. It specifies CASTPGGPGQPQHF.